The present T cell receptor (beta chain) was sequenced within a study of blood T cell repertoires in COVID-19. Study details: The study drew acute and convalescent COVID-19 samples from the United States, Italy and Spain. T cells, B-cell-depleted T cells, or PBMCs supplied cDNA or gDNA.

As processed by the authors: Amplified reference gene primers provided the basis for estimating nucleated cell counts. Using immunoSEQ multiplex PCR, the repertoire was profiled, and TCRdb retains in-frame clones only, with some absent. V and J calls and clone size are copied from that table; D and trimming were computed from the DNA. The sample lists approximately 280,000 clones; 70% to 90% were seen once. Trimming removed 6 bases from V and 7 bases from J; junction bases left unmatched: 5. CDR3 size: 13 residues. The V and J genes are TRBV12-3 or TRBV12-4 and TRBJ1-4, with 7 nucleotides matching TRBD1. Input material: peripheral blood. The source of this sequence is a man between 45 and 60 years old with active or convalescent COVID-19. The CDR3 DNA reads as TGTGCCAGCAGCCAGAACAGGGGTGAAAAACTGTTTTTT. It yields the protein CASSQNRGEKLFF.